These T cell receptor beta chains were read from a single sample in a study of memory CD4+ T cells and cytomegalovirus serostatus. Some clones are missing from TCRdb's copy, which holds only in-frame ones; the method was immunoSEQ multiplex PCR. The sample includes under 80,000 clones, roughly 78% of them seen just once. Material for sequencing was memory CD4+ T cells from blood. These receptors all stem from an adult in good health and CMV-seropositive. The CDR3 runs from the conserved cysteine through the conserved F or W. Each record gives: clone size, D gene, V gene, J gene, CDR3 DNA, CDR3 protein. A D gene is named only where the DNA matches it firmly. Not every row has a clone size; where given, it reads once, few, many or a size class.

>once|NA|TRBV30|TRBJ1-2
TGTGCCTGGAGTGTTTCGGCAGATTATGGCTACACCTTC
CAWSVSADYGYTF
>NA|TRBD2|TRBV30|TRBJ2-1
TGTGCCTGGAGTGGGACTAGCGGGAGCCGATACAATGAGCAGTTCTTC
CAWSGTSGSRYNEQFF
>NA|NA|TRBV2|TRBJ2-4
TGTGCCAGCAGTGTAGGCTCCCCGGCGGACCAAAACATTCAGTACTTC
CASSVGSPADQNIQYF
>NA|NA|TRBV7-7|TRBJ2-3
TGTGCCAGCAGCCCTGGACAGATCCCAGATACGCAGTATTTT
CASSPGQIPDTQYF
>NA|TRBD1|TRBV7-9|TRBJ1-1
TGTGCCAGCAGCTTTGGGACAGGGGGTTTTTTTGAAGCTTTCTTT
CASSFGTGGFFEAFF
>NA|NA|TRBV7-2|TRBJ2-3
TGTGCCAGCAGCCCACTCGGGAGTGCAGATACGCAGTATTTT
CASSPLGSADTQYF
>NA|NA|TRBV28|TRBJ1-1
TGTGCCAGCAGTTTAGTCACCGACAGCACTGAAGCTTTCTTT
CASSLVTDSTEAFF
>NA|NA|TRBV30|TRBJ1-5
TGTGCCTGGAGTCAGGGTTTAGACCAGCCCCAGCATTTT
CAWSQGLDQPQHF
>NA|NA|TRBV28|TRBJ1-4
TGTGCCAGCAGTACCATAGGACGGGGCAATAATGAAAAACTGTTTTTT
CASSTIGRGNNEKLFF
>NA|NA|TRBV4-3|TRBJ1-2
TGCGCCAGCAGCCAAGATTGGACGGCACCCTATGGCTACACCTTC
CASSQDWTAPYGYTF
>NA|NA|TRBV6-4|TRBJ1-6
TGTGCCAGCAGACACACAGGGACGAATTCACCCCTCCACTTT
CASRHTGTNSPLHF
>NA|NA|TRBV7-2|TRBJ1-1
TGTGCCAGCAGCTTAACAAACACTGAAGCTTTCTTT
CASSLTNTEAFF
>once|NA|TRBV27|TRBJ2-5
TGTGCCAGCAGTTCCCGACTAGGCGAGACCCAGTACTTC
CASSSRLGETQYF
>NA|NA|TRBV5-4|TRBJ2-5
TGTGCCAGCAGCACCGGAGAGGTGGAGACCCAGTACTTC
CASSTGEVETQYF
>NA|NA|TRBV25-1|TRBJ2-1
TGTGCCAGCAGTGTTTGGGCAGGCTCGGGTGAGCAGTTCTTC
CASSVWAGSGEQFF
>NA|NA|TRBV2|TRBJ2-3
TGTGCCAGCAGAGACTTGACCCCGAGTAACTATTTT
CASRDLTPSNYF
>NA|TRBD2|TRBV30|TRBJ2-1
TGTGCCTGGAGTGTACGGCTAGCGGGAGGCAATGAGCAGTTCTTC
CAWSVRLAGGNEQFF
>NA|NA|TRBV28|TRBJ2-7
TGTGCCAGCAAACTAGGGGGAAGCACGTACGAGCAGTACTTC
CASKLGGSTYEQYF
>NA|TRBD1|TRBV7-2|TRBJ1-2
TGTGCCAGCAGCATAGACAGGGGCCCAGACTATGGCTACACCTTC
CASSIDRGPDYGYTF
>NA|NA|TRBV27|TRBJ1-4
TGTGCCAGCAGTGGCATGGGGGGCTGGGGGGTGGATGAAAAACTGTTTTTT
CASSGMGGWGVDEKLFF
>once|NA|TRBV5-4|TRBJ1-2
TGTGCCAGCAGCTTGGGCATCCGGGCTCTCTATGGCTACACCTTC
CASSLGIRALYGYTF
>few|TRBD1|TRBV7-9|TRBJ1-2
TGTGCCAGCACCCCATCCTCGGGACAGAACGTATTACGAGGCTACACCTTC
CASTPSSGQNVLRGYTF
>NA|TRBD1|TRBV19|TRBJ1-6
TGTGCCAGTAGTATGTCCGGGACAGACTATAATTCACCCCTCCACTTT
CASSMSGTDYNSPLHF
>few|NA|TRBV2|TRBJ2-3
TGTGCCAGCCTGACAGCGCGCGGCACAGATACGCAGTATTTT
CASLTARGTDTQYF
>NA|TRBD2|TRBV11-3|TRBJ2-1
TGTGCCAGCAGCTTTACCCTCTCCATCCCGGGACTAGCGGGGTCGGATGAGCAGTTCTTC
CASSFTLSIPGLAGSDEQFF
>few|NA|TRBV28|TRBJ1-3
TGTGCCAGCAGTTTGGGGCCTGGAAACACCATATATTTT
CASSLGPGNTIYF
>NA|NA|TRBV6-5|TRBJ1-4
TGTGCCAGCAAAAAGGGACGAAGGTTCGTGGAAAAACTGTTTTTT
CASKKGRRFVEKLFF
>NA|NA|TRBV5-1|TRBJ2-3
TGCGCCAGCAGCTTTCGTCAGGGCACAGATACGCAGTATTTT
CASSFRQGTDTQYF
>NA|TRBD1|TRBV7-9|TRBJ2-6
TGTGCCAGCAGCCGGGACAGGGGGCCTCGTGGTGCTGGGGCCAACGTCCTGACTTTC
CASSRDRGPRGAGANVLTF
>NA|NA|TRBV11-2|TRBJ1-2
TGTGCCAGCAGCTCCCCCCGCAGGGGCCCCTATGGCTACACCTTC
CASSSPRRGPYGYTF
>NA|TRBD1|TRBV7-2|TRBJ1-2
TGTGCCAGCAGCATATCTGCGGGACAGGGTAATGGCTACACCTTC
CASSISAGQGNGYTF
>once|NA|TRBV7-2|TRBJ1-2
TGTGCCAGCAGCTTACAAGGCGGAGGGGCTAACTATGGCTACACCTTC
CASSLQGGGANYGYTF
>few|NA|TRBV29-1|TRBJ1-1
TGCAGCGTAAGACAAGCAATTGGTGGGGCTTTCTTT
CSVRQAIGGAFF
>few|NA|TRBV30|TRBJ2-1
TGTGCCTGGGATTTCGGACAAGAAAGCAATGAGCAGTTCTTC
CAWDFGQESNEQFF
>once|NA|TRBV7-9|TRBJ1-2
TGTGCCAGCAGCTTAGGACAGCCTACTAACTATGGCTACACCTTC
CASSLGQPTNYGYTF
>few|TRBD1|TRBV27|TRBJ1-2
TGTGCCAGCAGTCTCAACAGGGGAAACTATGGCTACACCTTC
CASSLNRGNYGYTF
>NA|TRBD1|TRBV5-1|TRBJ2-2
TGCGCCAGCAGCTTGGCCGGGACAGGGAACACCGGGGAGCTGTTTTTT
CASSLAGTGNTGELFF
>NA|TRBD1|TRBV6-1|TRBJ1-1
TGTGCCAGCAGAGACGGACAGGGAAGGAAAGCTTTCTTT
CASRDGQGRKAFF
>NA|TRBD1|TRBV27|TRBJ1-2
TGTGCCAGCAGCACTATACAGGGGAATCGTGAAGGCTACACCTTC
CASSTIQGNREGYTF
>NA|TRBD2|TRBV28|TRBJ2-5
TGTGCCAGCGTAAAGAGCGGGGGGGTTCAAGAGACCCAGTACTTC
CASVKSGGVQETQYF
>NA|NA|TRBV11-3|TRBJ2-3
TGTGCCAGCAGCTTACGCCAGGGTGGCACAGATACGCAGTATTTT
CASSLRQGGTDTQYF
>NA|NA|TRBV11-2|TRBJ1-2
TGTGCCAGCAGCTTAGAAGATGGTCAGGCCTATGGCTACACCTTC
CASSLEDGQAYGYTF
>NA|TRBD2|TRBV11-2|TRBJ2-3
TGTGCCAGCAGCTTTAACGCGGGGGAAAGCACAGATACGCAGTATTTT
CASSFNAGESTDTQYF
>NA|TRBD2|TRBV14|TRBJ2-3
TGTGCCAGCAGCCAAGATGAACTAGCGGGGGGCACGGGTAGCACAGATACGCAGTATTTT
CASSQDELAGGTGSTDTQYF
>NA|NA|TRBV19|TRBJ1-5
TGTGCCAGTAGTAATGAGGGGCTACAGATTGGCCAGCATTTT
CASSNEGLQIGQHF
>NA|NA|TRBV11-2|TRBJ1-3
TGTGCCAGCAGCTCCGGGGCGGGTTACTCTGGAAACACCATATATTTT
CASSSGAGYSGNTIYF
>NA|NA|TRBV7-2|TRBJ1-2
TGTGCCAGCAGCTTAGCCGCAGACAACTATGGCTACACCTTC
CASSLAADNYGYTF
>NA|NA|TRBV4-2|TRBJ1-2
TGTGCCAGCACCTCGTGGGGCTCGTATGGCTACACCTTC
CASTSWGSYGYTF
>NA|TRBD1|TRBV6-6|TRBJ1-2
TGTGCCAGCAGGGACCGACAGGGCCCCTATGGCTACACCTTC
CASRDRQGPYGYTF
>few|TRBD2|TRBV5-1|TRBJ2-1
TGCGCCAGCAGCTCCGCACTCGGACTAGCGGCCACTTACAATGAGCAGTTCTTC
CASSSALGLAATYNEQFF
>NA|NA|TRBV10-3|TRBJ2-5
TGTGCCATCAGTCGGAAGGATGAGACCCAGTACTTC
CAISRKDETQYF
>once|NA|TRBV5-4|TRBJ2-3
TGTGCCAGCAGCTCCCTCGACACAGATACGCAGTATTTT
CASSSLDTDTQYF